This T cell receptor beta chain was recovered during a study of blood T cell repertoires in COVID-19. Study context: Samples taken during acute and convalescent COVID-19 were collected in the United States, Italy and Spain. Sources were T cells, B-cell-depleted T cells, or PBMCs; the material itself was cDNA or gDNA.

The length of the CDR3 is 14 residues. Germline values: CDR1 SQVTM, CDR2 ANQGSEA. The V and J ends lost 2 bases and 7 bases, in that order; junction bases with no gene match: 5. Measured with immunoSEQ multiplex PCR; TCRdb has only the in-frame clones, and not every one. This table holds just over 250,000 clones, about 89% found once. The source is a woman aged 45-65 years with acute or convalescent COVID-19. The V call is TRBV29-1, the J call TRBJ1-2; 12 bases line up with TRBD1. What was sequenced was peripheral blood. The CDR3 here is CSVELGTGGFGYTF. The DNA for the CDR3 is TGCAGCGTTGAATTGGGGACAGGGGGCTTTGGCTACACCTTC.